What follows are 4 T cell receptor beta chains derived from one specimen sequenced in a study of naive and memory T cell subsets (dated by TCRdb to about 2017). The method behind the library was 5' RACE. Sequencing used an Illumina MiSeq. The ligated cDNA was amplified by four rounds of PCR, in which nested alpha and beta constant region primers were used together with the SP2 primer. The public reads were quality trimmed at Q25 with fastp and then assembled into clones with MiXCR by TCRdb, keeping productive beta chains. Rows merge per CDR3 protein into single entries with the most common DNA and genes. Here the sample has 56,000 or so distinct CDR3 sequences; under 10% occur a single time. The ten biggest clones cover over 8% of the sample. The study described a robust, sensitive protocol for amplifying, sequencing and analyzing TCRs, using 3' ligation of a UMI-containing oligonucleotide to TCR cDNA.

These receptor sequences come from a female donor in good health.

The chain is built from TRBV19 and TRBJ2-2, with a weak D call TRBD2 (6 bases). The CDR3 loop spans 15 amino acids. Germline CDR1 and CDR2: LNHDA and SQIVND (reference sequence). The V gene lost 5 bases and the J gene lost 4 bases, with 14 bases spanning the gap. The CDR3 DNA is TGTGCCAGTAGTTTTGGGGGGTTCAGCACCGGGGAGCTGTTTTTT. Its translation: CASSFGGFSTGELFF.

This clonotype was seen at least ten times. This chain joins TRBV29-1 and TRBJ2-7, with D unclear. Trimming removed 6 bases from V and 0 bases from J, with 9 bases in between. The CDR3 consists of 12 residues. The germline V gene encodes CDR1 SQVTM and CDR2 ANQGSEA. CDR3: CSVRPSSYEQYF. CDR3 DNA sequence: TGCAGCGTGCGGCCCAGCTCCTACGAGCAGTACTTC.

This clonotype was seen at least ten times. The rearrangement uses TRBV12-3 or TRBV12-4 and TRBJ2-2, with no clear D. This CDR3 has 13 amino acids. The V end lost 3 bases, the J end lost 7 bases, and 9 bases lay between the germline ends. CDR3 sequence: CASSFYTGGELFF. CDR3 DNA: TGTGCCAGCAGTTTTTACACCGGCGGGGAGCTGTTTTTT.

The sample holds many counts of this clonotype. The chain couples TRBV19 to TRBJ2-1; 7 bases line up with TRBD2. Germline V gene data show CDR1 as LNHDA and CDR2 as SQIVND (reference sequence). The CDR3 is made up of 13 amino acids. Losses at the gene ends were 6 bases for V and 2 bases for J; bases not matched to a gene: 1. CDR3 coding DNA: TGTGCCAGTAGGGGGGGGGCCTACAATGAGCAGTTCTTC. Amino acid sequence: CASRGGAYNEQFF.